The present TCR beta chain was sequenced within a study of long-term antiretroviral therapy in people with HIV. They ran version v3.0 of the immunoSEQ assay at survey level. TCRdb's table, derived via immunoSEQ multiplex PCR, lists solely in-frame clones and lacks some. The sample lists 21,000 or so clones, 85% to 90% seen once, with about 4% in the top ten. Worth noting for this clone: Its antigen is as yet unknown.

Germline-derived CDR1 and CDR2 are SQVTM and ANQGSEA. The CDR3 totals 14 residues. V lost 4 bases and J 1 base, leaving 13 bases between the germline ends. Whole-study results and caveats: The clones with expansion before ART were dominant in the repertoire at all time points. Narrower CDR3 length ranges marked HIV repertoires relative to controls. Relative to transplant donor controls, diversity remained lower despite increasing after ART.

A minimum of one pre-ART and two post-ART PBMC samples existed for each donor. The V and J genes are TRBV29-1 and TRBJ1-2; D is undetermined. This clonotype was sampled from a man between 60 and 75 years old with HIV. The starting material was unsorted PBMCs, obtained 2.3 years after starting antiretroviral therapy. The DNA of the CDR3 is TGCAGCGTTGGCCCCGGGAGGAATAACTATGGCTACACCTTC. Encoded protein: CSVGPGRNNYGYTF.